This entry concerns a single T cell receptor (beta chain). This CDR3 has 16 residues. Germline assignment: CDR1 SEHNR and CDR2 FQNEAQ (reference sequence). J was trimmed by 5 bases and V by 4 bases; bases with no gene match: 14. As originally analysed: Amplification from reference gene primers served as the basis for estimated nucleated cell counts. TCRdb's table, derived via immunoSEQ multiplex PCR, lists solely in-frame clones and lacks some. V, J and clone size were drawn from that table, and D and trimming were deduced from the DNA. The sample has roughly 160,000 clones, 86% seen once. The data stem from a study of blood T cell repertoires in COVID-19. Overall study: Donors in the United States, Italy and Spain gave samples during acute or convalescent COVID-19.

This rearrangement joins TRBV7-9 to TRBJ2-7; TRBD1 matches 7 bases. The clonotype comes from a man aged 18 to 29 with acute or convalescent COVID-19. Sequencing was done on a sample of peripheral blood. The DNA for the CDR3 is TGTGCCAGCAGCTCCCCGGTCCGGGACAGTGGTGACGAGCAGTACTTC. This gives the protein CASSSPVRDSGDEQYF. The full variable domain, in which reference TRBV7-9 and TRBJ2-7 provide the parts outside the CDR3, is DTGVSQNPRHKITKRGQNVTFRCDPISEHNRLYWYRQTLGQGPEFLTYFQNEAQLEKSRLLSDRFSAERPKGSFSTLEIQRTEQGDSAMYLCASSSPVRDSGDEQYFGPGTRLTVT.